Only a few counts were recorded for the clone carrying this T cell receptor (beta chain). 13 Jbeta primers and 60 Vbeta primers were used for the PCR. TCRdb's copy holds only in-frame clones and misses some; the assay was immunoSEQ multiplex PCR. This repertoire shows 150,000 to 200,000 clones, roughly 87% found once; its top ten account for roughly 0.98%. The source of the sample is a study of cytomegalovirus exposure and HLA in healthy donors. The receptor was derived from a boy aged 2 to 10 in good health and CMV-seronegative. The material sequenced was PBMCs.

The CDR3 coding sequence is TGTGCCATCAGTCCAGGGTATAGCAATCAGCCCCAGCATTTT. Translation: CAISPGYSNQPQHF. The V call is TRBV10-3, the J call TRBJ1-5; weak D call: TRBD1 (5 bases). The germline V gene has CDR1 ENHRY and CDR2 SYGVKD. This CDR3 is built from 14 residues. Trimming pared 5 bases from V and 0 bases from J, leaving 8 bases between.